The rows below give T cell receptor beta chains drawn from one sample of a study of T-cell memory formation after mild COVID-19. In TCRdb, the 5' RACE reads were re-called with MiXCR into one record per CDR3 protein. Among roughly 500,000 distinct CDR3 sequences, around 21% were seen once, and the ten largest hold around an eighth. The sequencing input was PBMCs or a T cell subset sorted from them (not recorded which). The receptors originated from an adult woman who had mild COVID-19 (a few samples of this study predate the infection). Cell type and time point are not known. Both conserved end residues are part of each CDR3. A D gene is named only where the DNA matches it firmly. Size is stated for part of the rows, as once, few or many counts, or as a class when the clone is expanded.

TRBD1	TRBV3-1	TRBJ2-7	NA	TGTGCCAGCAGCCAAGCCGGGACAGGGGAAGGTGGAGAGCAGTACTTC	CASSQAGTGEGGEQYF
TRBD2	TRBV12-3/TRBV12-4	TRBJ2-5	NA	TGTGCCAGCAGCCCCCAGACACTAGCGGGAGGGTTGGAGACCCAGTACTTC	CASSPQTLAGGLETQYF
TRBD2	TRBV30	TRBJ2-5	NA	TGTGCCTGGAGTTTGGGCGGGAGGACGGAGACCCAGTACTTC	CAWSLGGRTETQYF
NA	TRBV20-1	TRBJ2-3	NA	TGCAGTGCTAGAGTTCTTGTCTCAGATACGCAGTATTTT	CSARVLVSDTQYF
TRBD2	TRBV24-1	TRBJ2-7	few	TGTGCCACCAGTCTTAGCGGGGTCGAGCAGTACTTC	CATSLSGVEQYF
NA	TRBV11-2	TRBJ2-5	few	TGTGCCAGCAGCTTCCAGAGGGGGACCCAGTACTTC	CASSFQRGTQYF
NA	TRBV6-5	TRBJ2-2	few	TGTGCCAGCAGTTATGGCAGGGGAATAACCGGGGAGCTGTTTTTT	CASSYGRGITGELFF
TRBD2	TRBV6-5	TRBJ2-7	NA	TGTGCCAGCAGTGATAGCGGGAGGACCTCCTACGAGCAGTACTTC	CASSDSGRTSYEQYF
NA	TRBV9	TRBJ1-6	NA	TGTGCCAGCAGCGTCCTCAGGGAGGGCTCACCCCTCCACTTT	CASSVLREGSPLHF
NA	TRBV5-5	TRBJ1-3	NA	TGTGCCAGCAGGGCAGTGCACTCTGGAAACACCATATATTTT	CASRAVHSGNTIYF
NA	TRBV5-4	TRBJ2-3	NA	TGTGCCAGCAGCCCAACTGGCGGGTACACAGATACGCAGTATTTT	CASSPTGGYTDTQYF
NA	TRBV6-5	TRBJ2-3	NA	TGTGCCAGCGGCCACAGCAACGACGGAGATACGCAGTATTTT	CASGHSNDGDTQYF
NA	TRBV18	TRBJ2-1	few	TGTGCCAGCTCACCACTCTCCGGGGGTAATGAGCAGTTCTTC	CASSPLSGGNEQFF
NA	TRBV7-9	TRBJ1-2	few	TGTGCCAGCAGGGGGGACCTGTATGGCTACACCTTC	CASRGDLYGYTF
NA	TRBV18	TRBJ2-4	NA	TGTGCCAGCTCACCGGATAACATTCAGTACTTC	CASSPDNIQYF
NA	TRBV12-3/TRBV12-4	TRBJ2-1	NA	TGTGCCAGCAGTTTTTCCTCCCTCTCCTACAATGAGCAGTTCTTC	CASSFSSLSYNEQFF
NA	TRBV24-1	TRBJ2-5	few	TGTGCCACCAGTGACCGCCACATTGATAGGGAGACCCAGTACTTC	CATSDRHIDRETQYF
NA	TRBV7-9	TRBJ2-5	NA	TGTGCCAGCAGCTCCTCACCGGCCGGGGTCGAGGCCCAGTACTTC	CASSSSPAGVEAQYF
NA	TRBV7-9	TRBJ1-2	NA	TGTGCCAGTCTACTAGCCCATGGCTACACCTTC	CASLLAHGYTF
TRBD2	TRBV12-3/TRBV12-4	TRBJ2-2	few	TGTGCCAGCAGTTTGTGGCTAGCGGGAGTGAACACCGGGGAGCTGTTTTTT	CASSLWLAGVNTGELFF
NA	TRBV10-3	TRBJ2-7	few	TGTGCCATCAGTGATGGGGGGGGGCCATCCTACGAGCAGTACTTC	CAISDGGGPSYEQYF
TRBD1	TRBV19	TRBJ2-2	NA	TGTGCCAGTAGTATAACAGGGGGCTGGACCGGGGAGCTGTTTTTT	CASSITGGWTGELFF
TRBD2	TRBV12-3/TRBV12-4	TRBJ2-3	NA	TGTGCCAGCAGTTTAGCGGGAGGGCATCATACGCAGTATTTT	CASSLAGGHHTQYF
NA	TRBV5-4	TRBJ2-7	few	TGTGCCAGCAGCAAACCCGGGACTGCCTACGAGCAGTACTTC	CASSKPGTAYEQYF